These T cell receptor beta chains were read from a single sample in a study of cytomegalovirus exposure and HLA in healthy donors. The protocol was immunoSEQ multiplex PCR, while the TCRdb copy is restricted to in-frame clones and leaves out a portion. Altogether tens of thousands of clones are present, roughly 78% being singletons, with the ten largest covering 9% to 13%. Sequences were obtained from PBMCs. These receptors were obtained from a woman aged 40 to 49 in good health and CMV-seropositive. CDR3s include the opening cysteine and the closing phenylalanine or tryptophan. Fields, in order: clone size, J gene, V gene, D gene, CDR3 DNA, CDR3 protein. The D gene is left open where the match is weak. Size is omitted from some rows. Given values are once, few, many or a class for expanded clones.

clone size: -; J gene: TRBJ2-2; V gene: TRBV10-1; D gene: -; CDR3 DNA: TGCGCCAGCAGCGCTATCGCCGGGGAGCTGTTTTTT; CDR3 protein: CASSAIAGELFF
clone size: -; J gene: TRBJ2-7; V gene: TRBV4-1; D gene: TRBD1; CDR3 DNA: TGCGCCAGCAGCCACCGGGACAGGGGCTACGAGCAGTACTTC; CDR3 protein: CASSHRDRGYEQYF
clone size: -; J gene: TRBJ2-1; V gene: TRBV28; D gene: -; CDR3 DNA: TGTGCCAGCTTTCCCCCATCGAGTCTCTACAATGAGCAGTTCTTC; CDR3 protein: CASFPPSSLYNEQFF
clone size: few; J gene: TRBJ1-1; V gene: TRBV5-1; D gene: -; CDR3 DNA: TGCGCCAGCAGCTTGGAGGTACAGGGGAACACTGAAGCTTTCTTT; CDR3 protein: CASSLEVQGNTEAFF
clone size: once; J gene: TRBJ2-7; V gene: TRBV7-2; D gene: TRBD2; CDR3 DNA: TGTGCCAGCAGCCAGGGACTAGCGGGGCGAAGGGAGCAGTACTTC; CDR3 protein: CASSQGLAGRREQYF
clone size: -; J gene: TRBJ1-4; V gene: TRBV9; D gene: -; CDR3 DNA: TGTGCCAGCAGCGCCCGGGGTTATTACAATGAAAAACTGTTTTTT; CDR3 protein: CASSARGYYNEKLFF
clone size: -; J gene: TRBJ2-1; V gene: TRBV18; D gene: TRBD2; CDR3 DNA: TGTGCCAGCTCACCCGGGGGGGATGAGCAGTTCTTC; CDR3 protein: CASSPGGDEQFF
clone size: -; J gene: TRBJ2-7; V gene: TRBV6-5; D gene: TRBD2; CDR3 DNA: TGTGCCAGCAGTTACGTCGCGCGGGGGGTACACTACGAGCAGTACTTC; CDR3 protein: CASSYVARGVHYEQYF
clone size: -; J gene: TRBJ1-1; V gene: TRBV7-3; D gene: -; CDR3 DNA: TGTGCCAGCAGCCCAAGTGGGGGGATGAACACTGAAGCTTTCTTT; CDR3 protein: CASSPSGGMNTEAFF
clone size: few; J gene: TRBJ1-1; V gene: TRBV30; D gene: -; CDR3 DNA: TGTGCCCAGGGACATCTCTACACTGAAGCTTTCTTT; CDR3 protein: CAQGHLYTEAFF
clone size: -; J gene: TRBJ2-5; V gene: TRBV2; D gene: -; CDR3 DNA: TGTGCCAGCAGGGAGGGACAGCAGACCCAGTACTTC; CDR3 protein: CASREGQQTQYF
clone size: -; J gene: TRBJ1-2; V gene: TRBV4-1; D gene: -; CDR3 DNA: TGCGCCAGCAGCCCCTTAGGAGCCGCGGACTATGGCTACACCTTC; CDR3 protein: CASSPLGAADYGYTF
clone size: -; J gene: TRBJ2-5; V gene: TRBV9; D gene: -; CDR3 DNA: TGTGCCAGCAGCTTCGGGGTTACAATCCAAGAGACCCAGTACTTC; CDR3 protein: CASSFGVTIQETQYF
clone size: -; J gene: TRBJ1-3; V gene: TRBV9; D gene: -; CDR3 DNA: TGTGCCAGCAGCCGGGACAACTCTGGAAACACCATATATTTT; CDR3 protein: CASSRDNSGNTIYF
clone size: -; J gene: TRBJ2-7; V gene: TRBV5-1; D gene: TRBD1; CDR3 DNA: TGCGCCAGCAGCCGCGGACAGGGCCTGAACGAGCAGTACTTC; CDR3 protein: CASSRGQGLNEQYF
clone size: few; J gene: TRBJ1-6; V gene: TRBV4-1; D gene: -; CDR3 DNA: TGCGCCAGCAGCCCCTACCCCGGGCGGCAGGGGCGAGAAGGAAAGAGTAATTCACCCCTCCACTTT; CDR3 protein: CASSPYPGRQGREGKSNSPLHF
clone size: -; J gene: TRBJ1-5; V gene: TRBV2; D gene: TRBD1; CDR3 DNA: TGTGCCAGCAGTCACCCTCGACAGGGACTTCAGCCCCAGCATTTT; CDR3 protein: CASSHPRQGLQPQHF
clone size: -; J gene: TRBJ2-7; V gene: TRBV5-1; D gene: TRBD1; CDR3 DNA: TGCGCCAGCAGCTTGGGGACAGGGGAGTACGAGCAGTACTTC; CDR3 protein: CASSLGTGEYEQYF
clone size: -; J gene: TRBJ2-3; V gene: TRBV7-9; D gene: TRBD1; CDR3 DNA: TGTGCCAGCAGCACCCGGACAGGGGCGGCAGATACGCAGTATTTT; CDR3 protein: CASSTRTGAADTQYF
clone size: -; J gene: TRBJ2-5; V gene: TRBV5-1; D gene: -; CDR3 DNA: TGCGCCAGCAGCTTGAGGAGAGAATACGCAAACCAAGAGACCCAGTACTTC; CDR3 protein: CASSLRREYANQETQYF
clone size: -; J gene: TRBJ2-1; V gene: TRBV7-6; D gene: TRBD2; CDR3 DNA: TGTGCCAGCAGCTTAGGGGGCGGGAGGCCTCTCGATGAGCAGTTCTTC; CDR3 protein: CASSLGGGRPLDEQFF
clone size: once; J gene: TRBJ2-3; V gene: TRBV5-5; D gene: -; CDR3 DNA: TGTGCCAGCAGCTTGGGGGTGGGAGGCACAGATACGCAGTATTTT; CDR3 protein: CASSLGVGGTDTQYF
clone size: -; J gene: TRBJ2-5; V gene: TRBV2; D gene: -; CDR3 DNA: TGTGCCAGCAGTCCAGATCAGGAAATTGGGCAGTACTTC; CDR3 protein: CASSPDQEIGQYF
clone size: -; J gene: TRBJ2-1; V gene: TRBV7-2; D gene: TRBD1; CDR3 DNA: TGTGCCAGCAGCTTGGCGGGACAGGGAGATGAGCAGTTCTTC; CDR3 protein: CASSLAGQGDEQFF
clone size: -; J gene: TRBJ2-5; V gene: TRBV27; D gene: TRBD2; CDR3 DNA: TGTGCCAGCAGTCTCGGTGGACTAGCGGGGTGGGAGACCCAGTACTTC; CDR3 protein: CASSLGGLAGWETQYF
clone size: -; J gene: TRBJ2-5; V gene: TRBV5-1; D gene: TRBD1; CDR3 DNA: TGCGCCAGTATCTACAGGGGGCTGGTATGGGAGACCCAGTACTTC; CDR3 protein: CASIYRGLVWETQYF
clone size: once; J gene: TRBJ1-2; V gene: TRBV5-1; D gene: -; CDR3 DNA: TGCGCCAGCAGCCCGCTCCCGATATCGGTAGGCTACACCTTC; CDR3 protein: CASSPLPISVGYTF
clone size: once; J gene: TRBJ2-1; V gene: TRBV7-3; D gene: -; CDR3 DNA: TGTGCCAGCAGCTTAACCGGAGGGTACAATGAGCAGTTCTTC; CDR3 protein: CASSLTGGYNEQFF
clone size: -; J gene: TRBJ2-7; V gene: TRBV18; D gene: TRBD1; CDR3 DNA: TGTGCCAGCTCACCCCCAGGCTGGGACAGGGGGACCTACGAGCAGTACTTC; CDR3 protein: CASSPPGWDRGTYEQYF
clone size: -; J gene: TRBJ2-7; V gene: TRBV14; D gene: -; CDR3 DNA: TGTGCCAGCAGCCAAGAGGTGAGCCCAGGGTACTCCTACGAGCAGTACTTC; CDR3 protein: CASSQEVSPGYSYEQYF
clone size: -; J gene: TRBJ2-5; V gene: TRBV19; D gene: TRBD2; CDR3 DNA: TGTGCCAGTAGTATGGCGGGGGGGATGGAGACCCAGTACTTC; CDR3 protein: CASSMAGGMETQYF
clone size: -; J gene: TRBJ2-6; V gene: TRBV29-1; D gene: -; CDR3 DNA: TGCAGCGTTTACAGGGCTGGGGCCAACGTCCTGACTTTC; CDR3 protein: CSVYRAGANVLTF
clone size: -; J gene: TRBJ2-5; V gene: TRBV7-9; D gene: TRBD2; CDR3 DNA: TGTGCCAGCAGCGATACGGGACTAGCGATCCGTGAGACCCAGTACTTC; CDR3 protein: CASSDTGLAIRETQYF
clone size: many; J gene: TRBJ2-3; V gene: TRBV6-4; D gene: TRBD2; CDR3 DNA: TGTGCCAGCAGTGACTCGCGGGGGGGCACAGATACGCAGTATTTT; CDR3 protein: CASSDSRGGTDTQYF
clone size: -; J gene: TRBJ2-5; V gene: TRBV18; D gene: TRBD2; CDR3 DNA: TGTGCCAGCTCCCCAATCGGACTAGCGGGGCCACAAGAGACCCAGTACTTC; CDR3 protein: CASSPIGLAGPQETQYF
clone size: -; J gene: TRBJ1-4; V gene: TRBV6-5; D gene: TRBD1; CDR3 DNA: TGTGCCCGACGAAGGGACAGGGGTAATGAAAAACTGTTTTTT; CDR3 protein: CARRRDRGNEKLFF
clone size: -; J gene: TRBJ2-1; V gene: TRBV2; D gene: -; CDR3 DNA: TGTGCCAGCAGTGAAGACAGGGTCTACAATGAGCAGTTCTTC; CDR3 protein: CASSEDRVYNEQFF
clone size: -; J gene: TRBJ2-5; V gene: TRBV5-1; D gene: -; CDR3 DNA: TGCGCCAGCAGCTTGTACTTAGAGACCCAGTACTTC; CDR3 protein: CASSLYLETQYF
clone size: -; J gene: TRBJ2-5; V gene: TRBV6-1; D gene: TRBD2; CDR3 DNA: TGTGCCAGCAGTGCGGGACTAGCCGCGACAACCGAAGAGACCCAGTACTTC; CDR3 protein: CASSAGLAATTEETQYF